Presented here are 3 T cell receptor beta chains from one specimen sequenced in a study of T cells expressing NK-cell markers. TCRdb reanalyzed the 5' RACE reads and collapses them to one entry per CDR3 protein, without DNA. The sample has some 280,000 distinct CDR3 sequences. Material: blood T cells: a sorted CD56 or NKG2C T cell subset, CD4+ or CD8+ T cells, or bulk PBMC T cells (not recorded which). The receptor set was obtained from a man aged 18 to 29 in good health.

The chain employs TRBV3-1 and TRBJ2-4; TCRdb designates TRBD1, a call that cannot be tested without DNA. CDR1 is LGHDT and CDR2 is YNNKEL in the germline V gene (reference sequence). The CDR3 consists of 15 residues. The CDR3 sequence: CASSQIGTGGVIQYF.

V and J are TRBV3-1 and TRBJ2-3; the D gene TCRdb calls, TRBD1, cannot be checked with no DNA. The CDR3 consists of 15 residues. CDR1 LGHDT and CDR2 YNNKEL come from the germline V gene (reference sequence). The CDR3 loop is CASSRDRGRTDTQYF.

J is TRBJ2-3 and V is TRBV6-1; no DNA is available, so the TRBD2 call from TCRdb remains unchecked. The germline V gene has CDR1 MNHNS and CDR2 SASEGT. This CDR3 has 13 amino acids. CDR3 residues: CASSNLGPDTQYF.